This T cell receptor (beta chain) was profiled in a study of Tregs in tolerant kidney transplant recipients. In the study overall: After around 6 days with irradiated graft donor PBMCs, CFSE-labeled recipient PBMCs were FACS-sorted. Broader study findings: No direct test of biological reproducibility was done here. Few patients were studied, so findings need validation in larger groups. Expanding Tregs on activated donor B cells appeared to best identify donor-specific TCRbeta clones.

Germline assignment: CDR1 SGHTA and CDR2 FQGTGA. This CDR3 has 13 amino acids. V was pared by 5 bases and J by 7 bases, with 12 bases between. On this clone: The antigen is unknown.

Measured with immunoSEQ multiplex PCR; TCRdb has only the in-frame clones, and not every one. There are about 4,800 clones in the sample; 40% occur only once, and nearly 6% lies in the top ten. This rearrangement joins TRBV7-3 to TRBJ2-1, with TRBD2 as a possible D gene (5 bases). Sequenced sample: CD8+ T cells from blood cultured with allogeneic cells. This sequence was found in a human donor in good health. The CDR3 DNA follows: TGTGCCAGCAGCCCCCCTCGCGGGAATGAGCAGTTCTTC. Its protein product is CASSPPRGNEQFF.